This TCR beta chain was documented in a study of shared clonotypes between healthy human individuals. CDR1 is MNHNS, CDR2 SASEGT, per germline. Trimming removed 4 bases from V and 8 bases from J, with 5 bases in between. CDR3 length equals 10 residues. TCRdb keeps only in-frame clones here, not all; method: immunoSEQ multiplex PCR. The table has over a million clones, around 78% seen once. The sample consisted of memory CD4+ T cells from PBMCs. As for subset: CD45RA-negative fraction. The chain employs TRBV6-1 and TRBJ1-2, with D hard to call. The receptor's source is a man aged 18 to 29 in good health. Some clones in this sample may be carry-over from other donors' samples. CDR3 protein: CASSVGGYTF. Written as DNA, the CDR3 is TGTGCCAGCAGTGTGGGGGGCTACACCTTC.